This T cell receptor beta chain was recorded in a study of T-cell reconstitution after alpha-beta-depleted transplantation in children. This clonotype was detected a few times. The CDR3 spans 18 residues. Germline lookup yields CDR1 SNHLY and CDR2 FYNNEI. J was trimmed by 1 base and V by 6 bases; bases with no gene match: 12. Unique molecular identifiers were built into the TCRbeta library. TCRdb re-analysed the PCR reads in MiXCR, keeping a single row per CDR3 protein. Here the sample spans about 900,000 distinct CDR3 sequences, less than 30% being singletons. The clonotype originates from a boy under two years old who had a stem cell transplant for SCID, so the T cells may come from the graft donor. V usage is TRBV2 and J usage is TRBJ2-4; the match to TRBD1 covers 10 bases. Here the sequenced sample was PBMCs, mostly from graft donor cells, taken 360 days after TCRalphabeta/CD19-depleted stem cell transplant. The CDR3 reads CASRVPGQGKGAKNIQYF. The CDR3 nucleotides read TGTGCCAGCAGGGTCCCGGGACAGGGGAAGGGGGCCAAAAACATTCAGTACTTC.